This T cell receptor beta chain derives from a study of blood T cells in healthy people across ages. The use of a sample-barcoded 5' primer and a J-beta primer mix characterized a second PCR of 7 to 11 cycles. Paired-end reads containing CDR3 totaled no fewer than 2.5 million for each sample. TCRdb redid the calling of the 5' RACE reads with MiXCR, one entry per CDR3 protein. The repertoire holds just over 1 million distinct CDR3 sequences, with under 45% as singletons. Of note for this clonotype: Its antigen is currently unknown.

CDR3 length equals 17 residues. From germline, CDR1 is SGHRS and CDR2 YFSETQ. V gave up 3 bases and J gave up 2 bases; unmatched junction bases: 12. Study-level results: Diversity figures based on one million T cells were deemed too low.

The specimen was blood. The rearrangement joins TRBV5-1 to TRBJ2-7, with 9 bases matching TRBD2. This sequence was found in a woman aged 55-70 years in good health. CDR3 in DNA: TGCGCCAGCAGCTCCCGGCCCCGACTAGCGGAAGCCTACGAGCAGTACTTC. Amino acid sequence: CASSSRPRLAEAYEQYF.